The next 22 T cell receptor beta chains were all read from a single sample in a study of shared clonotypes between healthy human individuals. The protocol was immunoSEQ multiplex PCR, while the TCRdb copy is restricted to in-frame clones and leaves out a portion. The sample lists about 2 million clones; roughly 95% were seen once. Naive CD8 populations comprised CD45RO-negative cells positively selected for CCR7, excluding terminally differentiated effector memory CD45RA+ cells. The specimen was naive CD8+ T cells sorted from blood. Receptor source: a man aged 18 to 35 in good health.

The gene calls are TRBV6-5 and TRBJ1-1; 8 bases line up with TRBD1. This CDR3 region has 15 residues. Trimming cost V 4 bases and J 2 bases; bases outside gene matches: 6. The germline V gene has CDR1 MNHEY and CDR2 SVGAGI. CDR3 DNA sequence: TGTGCCAGCAGTTCCGGACAGGGATTAAACACTGAAGCTTTCTTT. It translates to CASSSGQGLNTEAFF.

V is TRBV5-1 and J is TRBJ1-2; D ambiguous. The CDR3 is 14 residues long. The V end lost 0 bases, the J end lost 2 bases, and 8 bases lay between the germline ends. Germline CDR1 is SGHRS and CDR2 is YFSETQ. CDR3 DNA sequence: TGCGCCAGCAGCTTGGGCGACACAAACTATGGCTACACCTTC. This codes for CASSLGDTNYGYTF.

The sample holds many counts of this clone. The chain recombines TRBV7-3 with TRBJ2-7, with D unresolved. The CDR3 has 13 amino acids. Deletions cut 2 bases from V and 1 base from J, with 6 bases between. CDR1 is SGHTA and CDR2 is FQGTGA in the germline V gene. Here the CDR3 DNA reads TGTGCCAGCAGCTTAGACGCTTCCTACGAGCAGTACTTC. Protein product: CASSLDASYEQYF.

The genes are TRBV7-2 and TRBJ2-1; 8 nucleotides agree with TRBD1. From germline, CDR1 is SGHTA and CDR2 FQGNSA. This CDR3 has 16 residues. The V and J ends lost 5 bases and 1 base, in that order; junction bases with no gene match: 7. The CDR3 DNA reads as TGTGCCAGCAGCGATCCAGGGGGCCGTTCCTACAATGAGCAGTTCTTC. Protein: CASSDPGGRSYNEQFF.

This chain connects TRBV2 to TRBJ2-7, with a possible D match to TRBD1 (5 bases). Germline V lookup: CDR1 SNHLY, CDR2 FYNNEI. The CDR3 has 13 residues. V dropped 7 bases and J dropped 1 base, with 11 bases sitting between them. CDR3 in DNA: TGTGCCAGCACAGGGCGAATTTCCTACGAGCAGTACTTC. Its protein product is CASTGRISYEQYF.

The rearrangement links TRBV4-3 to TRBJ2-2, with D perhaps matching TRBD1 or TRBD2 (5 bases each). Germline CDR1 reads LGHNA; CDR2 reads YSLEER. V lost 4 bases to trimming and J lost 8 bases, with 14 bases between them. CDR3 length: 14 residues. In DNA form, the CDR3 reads TGCGCCAGCAGCCCTGTAGAGGGGTCAGGGGAGCTGTTTTTT. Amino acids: CASSPVEGSGELFF.

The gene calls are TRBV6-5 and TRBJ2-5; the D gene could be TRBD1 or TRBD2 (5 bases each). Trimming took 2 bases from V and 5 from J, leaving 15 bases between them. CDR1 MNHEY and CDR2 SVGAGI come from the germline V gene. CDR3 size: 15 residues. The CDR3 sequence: CASSYTGRPEETQYF. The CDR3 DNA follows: TGTGCCAGCAGTTACACGGGACGTCCAGAGGAGACCCAGTACTTC.

CDR3 in DNA: TGTGCCAGCAGCACAGATACACGATTTCCAAATGAAAAACTGTTTTTT. This sequence encodes CASSTDTRFPNEKLFF. The chain couples TRBV7-2 to TRBJ1-4, with D unresolved. V was shortened by 5 bases and J by 5 bases, with 18 bases between the two germline ends. Germline V gives CDR1 SGHTA, CDR2 FQGNSA. The CDR3 totals 16 residues.

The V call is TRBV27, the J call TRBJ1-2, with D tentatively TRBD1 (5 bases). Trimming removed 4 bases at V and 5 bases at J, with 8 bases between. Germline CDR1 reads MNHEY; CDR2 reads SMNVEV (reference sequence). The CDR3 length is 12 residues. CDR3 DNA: TGTGCCAGCAGTTCAGGGCGTTATGGCTACACCTTC. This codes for CASSSGRYGYTF.

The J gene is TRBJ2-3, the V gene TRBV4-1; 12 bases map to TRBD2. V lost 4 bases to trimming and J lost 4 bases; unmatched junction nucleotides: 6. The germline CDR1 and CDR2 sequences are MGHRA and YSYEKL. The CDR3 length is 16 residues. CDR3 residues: CASSPELAGGADTQYF. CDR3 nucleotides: TGCGCCAGCAGCCCGGAACTAGCGGGGGGCGCAGATACGCAGTATTTT.

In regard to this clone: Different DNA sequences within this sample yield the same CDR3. CDR3: CASGSSSYNEQFF. CDR3 in DNA: TGTGCCAGCGGTTCTAGCTCCTACAATGAGCAGTTCTTC. The J gene is TRBJ2-1, the V gene TRBV6-5; D not resolved. CDR1 is MNHEY, CDR2 SVGAGI, per germline. The CDR3 loop spans 13 amino acids. Trimming took off 8 bases at V and 0 bases at J, with 8 bases between the two ends.

In DNA, the CDR3 is TGTGCCAGCAGGGCCCCGTCTAGCGGGAACAACGAGCAGTACTTC. Translated, it gives CASRAPSSGNNEQYF. The chain couples TRBV6-1 to TRBJ2-7; TRBD2 aligns across 9 bases. The V segment lost 6 bases and the J segment 5 bases; nucleotides outside the gene matches: 11. Germline lookup yields CDR1 MNHNS and CDR2 SASEGT. This CDR3 has 15 residues.

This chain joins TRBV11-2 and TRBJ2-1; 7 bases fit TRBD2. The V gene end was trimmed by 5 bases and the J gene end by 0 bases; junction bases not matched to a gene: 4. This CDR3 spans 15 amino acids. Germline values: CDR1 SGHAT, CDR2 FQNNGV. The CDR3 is CASSTLADSYNEQFF. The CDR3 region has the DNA TGTGCCAGCAGCACCCTAGCGGACTCCTACAATGAGCAGTTCTTC. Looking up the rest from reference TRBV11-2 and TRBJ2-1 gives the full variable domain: EAGVAQSPRYKIIEKRQSVAFWCNPISGHATLYWYQQILGQGPKLLIQFQNNGVVDDSQLPKDRFSAERLKGVDSTLKIQPAKLEDSAVYLCASSTLADSYNEQFFGPGTRLTVL.

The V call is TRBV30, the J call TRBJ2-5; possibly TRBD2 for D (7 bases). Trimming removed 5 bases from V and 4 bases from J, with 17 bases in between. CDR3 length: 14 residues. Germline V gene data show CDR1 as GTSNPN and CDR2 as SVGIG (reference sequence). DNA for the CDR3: TGTGCCTGGTCCCCTTGGGAGGGGGTAGAGACCCAGTACTTC. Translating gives CAWSPWEGVETQYF.

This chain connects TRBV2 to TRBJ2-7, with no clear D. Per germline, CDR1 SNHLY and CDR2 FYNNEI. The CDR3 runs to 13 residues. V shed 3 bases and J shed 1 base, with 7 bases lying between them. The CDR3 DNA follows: TGTGCCAGCAGTGAGGAACAATCCTACGAGCAGTACTTC. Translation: CASSEEQSYEQYF.

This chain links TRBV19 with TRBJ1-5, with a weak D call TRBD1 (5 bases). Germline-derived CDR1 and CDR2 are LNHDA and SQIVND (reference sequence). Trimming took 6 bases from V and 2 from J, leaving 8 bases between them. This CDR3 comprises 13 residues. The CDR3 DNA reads TGTGCCAGTAGGCCGGGGGGCAATCAGCCCCAGCATTTT. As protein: CASRPGGNQPQHF.

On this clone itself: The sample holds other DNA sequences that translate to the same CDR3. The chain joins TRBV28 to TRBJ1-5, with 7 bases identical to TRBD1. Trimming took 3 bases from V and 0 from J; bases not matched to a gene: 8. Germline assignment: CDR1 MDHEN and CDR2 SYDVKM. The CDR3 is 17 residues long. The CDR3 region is CASSLRDSSYSNQPQHF. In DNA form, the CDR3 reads TGTGCCAGCAGTTTGAGGGACAGCAGTTATAGCAATCAGCCCCAGCATTTT.

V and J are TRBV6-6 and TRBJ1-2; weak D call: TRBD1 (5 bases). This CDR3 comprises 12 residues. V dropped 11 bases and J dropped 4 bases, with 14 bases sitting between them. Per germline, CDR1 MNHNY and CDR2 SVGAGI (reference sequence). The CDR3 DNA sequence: TGTGCCCTCAACGGCGGGACCTATGGCTACACCTTC. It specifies CALNGGTYGYTF.

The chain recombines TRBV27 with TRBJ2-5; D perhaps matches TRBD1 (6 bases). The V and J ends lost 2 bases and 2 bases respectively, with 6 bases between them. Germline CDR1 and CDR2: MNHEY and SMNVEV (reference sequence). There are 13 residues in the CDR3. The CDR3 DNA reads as TGTGCCAGCAGTTTAGGGACACAAGAGACCCAGTACTTC. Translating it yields CASSLGTQETQYF.

As DNA, the CDR3 is TGTGCCAGCAGTCCCACGACAGGATTCCTACTTTTCCTCCACTTT. Residues: CASSPTTGFLLFLHF. The J gene is TRBJ1-6, the V gene TRBV6-1, with D tentatively TRBD1 (6 bases). This CDR3 region has 15 residues. Trimming pared 5 bases from V and 15 bases from J, leaving 23 bases between. Germline V gene lookup returns CDR1 MNHNS and CDR2 SASEGT.

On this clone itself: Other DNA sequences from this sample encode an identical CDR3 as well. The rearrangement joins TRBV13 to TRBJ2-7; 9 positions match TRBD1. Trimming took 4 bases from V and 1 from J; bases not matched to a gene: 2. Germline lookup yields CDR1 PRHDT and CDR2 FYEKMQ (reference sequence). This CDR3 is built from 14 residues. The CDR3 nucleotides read TGTGCCAGCAGCTCCGGGACAGGGTCCTACGAGCAGTACTTC. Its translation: CASSSGTGSYEQYF.

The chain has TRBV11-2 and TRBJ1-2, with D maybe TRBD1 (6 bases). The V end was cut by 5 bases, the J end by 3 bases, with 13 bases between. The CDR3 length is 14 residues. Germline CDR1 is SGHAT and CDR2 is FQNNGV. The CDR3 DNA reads TGTGCCAGCAGCCCGGGCGGGGGCTACTATGGCTACACCTTC. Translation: CASSPGGGYYGYTF. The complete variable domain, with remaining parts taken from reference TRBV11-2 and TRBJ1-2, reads EAGVAQSPRYKIIEKRQSVAFWCNPISGHATLYWYQQILGQGPKLLIQFQNNGVVDDSQLPKDRFSAERLKGVDSTLKIQPAKLEDSAVYLCASSPGGGYYGYTFGSGTRLTVV.